The clone carrying this T cell receptor beta chain appeared once. The protocol was immunoSEQ multiplex PCR, while the TCRdb copy is restricted to in-frame clones and leaves out a portion. The sample has about 130,000 clones, around 87% seen once. Germline V gene sequence: CDR1 LNHDA, CDR2 SQIVND (reference sequence). V was clipped by 6 bases and J by 4 bases; unmatched bases: 12. This CDR3 spans 18 amino acids. This entry is derived from a study of blood T cell repertoires in COVID-19. The sequence derives from a man aged 50 to 59 with active COVID-19. The chain combines TRBV19 with TRBJ2-2; TRBD2 matches at 12 bases. Material for sequencing was peripheral blood. The CDR3 nucleotides read TGTGCCAGTAGCCCGCTCCTACTAGCGGGGGGTAGCACCGGGGAGCTGTTTTTT. This sequence encodes CASSPLLLAGGSTGELFF.